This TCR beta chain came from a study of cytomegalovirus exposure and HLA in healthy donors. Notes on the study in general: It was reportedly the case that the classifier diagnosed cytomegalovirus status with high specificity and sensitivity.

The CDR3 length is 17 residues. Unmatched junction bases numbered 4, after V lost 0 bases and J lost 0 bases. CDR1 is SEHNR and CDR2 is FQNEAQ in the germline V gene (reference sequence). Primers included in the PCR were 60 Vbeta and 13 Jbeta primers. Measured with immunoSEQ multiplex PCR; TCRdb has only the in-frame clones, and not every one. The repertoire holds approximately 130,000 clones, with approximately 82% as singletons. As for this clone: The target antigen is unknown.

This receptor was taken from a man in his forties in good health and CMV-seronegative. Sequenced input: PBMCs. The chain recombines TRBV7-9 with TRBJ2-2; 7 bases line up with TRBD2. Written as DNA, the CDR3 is TGTGCCAGCAGCTTAGCGGGGGGACTACCGAACACCGGGGAGCTGTTTTTT. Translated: CASSLAGGLPNTGELFF.